This TCR beta chain was obtained from a study of T cell clonotyping in hematopoietic cell transplantation. Overall study results and limits: Broader posttransplant TCR repertoire diversity was predicted by graft donor and pretransplant recipient Inverse Simpson Index values.

Looked up from germline, CDR1 is MRHNA and CDR2 is SNTAGT. The ends lost 4 bases at V and 1 base at J; junction bases unmatched: 5. This CDR3 has 15 amino acids. Of note for this clone: Its matching antigen is unknown.

The data were produced by immunoSEQ multiplex PCR, yet TCRdb's version contains in-frame clones alone and is incomplete. The sample consists of around 10,000 clones, approximately 84% of them appearing once. The chain joins TRBV6-4 to TRBJ2-3; 7 nucleotides match TRBD2. This specimen consisted of PBMCs, obtained at the time of graft-versus-host disease after allogeneic stem cell transplant. The sequence was obtained from a male patient over 55 who had an allogeneic stem cell transplant from an unrelated donor, so the T cells may come from the graft donor. Some clones in this sample may be carry-over from other donors' samples. The CDR3 DNA reads as TGTGCCAGCAGTGCTGGGCTAGCGGGCACAGATACGCAGTATTTT. Translating gives CASSAGLAGTDTQYF.